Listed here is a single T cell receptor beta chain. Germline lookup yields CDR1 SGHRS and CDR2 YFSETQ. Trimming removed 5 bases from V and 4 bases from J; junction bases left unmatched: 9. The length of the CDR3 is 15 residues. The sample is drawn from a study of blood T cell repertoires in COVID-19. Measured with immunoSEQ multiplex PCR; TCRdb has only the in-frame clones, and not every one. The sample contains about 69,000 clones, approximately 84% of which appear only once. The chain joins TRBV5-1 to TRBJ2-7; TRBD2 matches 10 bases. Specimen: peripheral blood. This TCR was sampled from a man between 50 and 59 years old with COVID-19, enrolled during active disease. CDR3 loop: CASRSLSGGAYEQYF. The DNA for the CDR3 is TGCGCCAGCAGGTCCCTAAGCGGGGGGGCGTACGAGCAGTACTTC.